The next 12 T cell receptor beta chains were all read from a single sample in a study of CDR3 diversity in severe acne. TCRdb re-called the PCR reads with MiXCR, one entry per CDR3 protein. Of about 90,000 distinct CDR3 sequences in the sample, roughly 52% were seen once. Input material: blood. Receptor source: a male donor in good health, serving as a control.

The genes are TRBV24-1 and TRBJ1-2; D gene unclear. The CDR3 totals 13 residues. V was cut by 3 bases and J by 1 base, with 5 bases left in between. In germline, CDR1 is KGHDR, CDR2 SFDVKD. DNA for the CDR3: TGTGCCACCAGTGATCGGGGTAACTATGGCTACACCTTC. This encodes CATSDRGNYGYTF.

A note on this clonotype: One junction end does not reproduce the germline sequence, and a read error may be involved. The V gene is TRBV24-1, the J gene TRBJ2-1; D perhaps matches TRBD1 (5 bases). Germline V CDR1 and CDR2: KGHDR, SFDVKD. There are 15 residues in the CDR3. The CDR3 DNA reads as TGTGCCAGCAGTTTGGGTAGGGGCGCGAATGTTGAGCAGTTCTTC. It specifies CASSLGRGANVEQFF.

This clonotype was counted once. The chain joins TRBV20-1 to TRBJ1-1; 10 bases align to TRBD1. The CDR3 extends over 13 amino acids. Germline values: CDR1 DFQATT, CDR2 SNEGSKA (reference sequence). Trimming at V came to 6 bases and at J to 4 bases, leaving 5 bases not matched to a gene. CDR3 loop: CSARDRGPTEAFF. Here the CDR3 DNA reads TGCAGTGCCAGGGACAGGGGACCCACTGAAGCTTTCTTT.

In this sample, this clonotype is medium-sized (0.01 to 0.1%). The chain links TRBV20-1 to TRBJ2-3, with 8 bases fitting TRBD2. The CDR3 consists of 14 residues. Germline CDR1 reads DFQATT; CDR2 reads SNEGSKA (reference sequence). CDR3 in DNA: TGCAGCGCCATGCGGGGGGCCTCCACAGATACGCAGTATTTT. This codes for CSAMRGASTDTQYF.

The chain couples TRBV7-8 to TRBJ1-2; TRBD1 aligns across 11 bases. From germline, CDR1 is SGHVS and CDR2 FQNEAQ. With 6 bases clipped from V and 5 bases from J, the junction kept 11 bases outside the gene matches. The CDR3 covers 16 residues. For the CDR3, the DNA is TGTGCCAGCAGTCAAGACGGGGACAGGGGGATATATGGCTACACCTTC. This translates into CASSQDGDRGIYGYTF.

A few counts support this clonotype. The chain carries TRBV10-3 and TRBJ1-4; D may be TRBD1 (5 bases). There are 13 residues in the CDR3. V was cut by 6 bases and J by 3 bases, with 8 bases left in between. Germline V lookup: CDR1 ENHRY, CDR2 SYGVKD. CDR3 amino acids: CAIRGPANEKLFF. The CDR3, as DNA: TGTGCCATCAGGGGGCCGGCTAATGAAAAACTGTTTTTT.

This chain joins TRBV11-2 and TRBJ2-3, with TRBD2 identical over 8 bases. Losses at the gene ends were 5 bases for V and 3 bases for J; bases not matched to a gene: 16. Germline V gene data show CDR1 as SGHAT and CDR2 as FQNNGV. There are 18 residues in the CDR3. The CDR3 sequence is CASSPGLIAGMRTDTQYF. The CDR3 nucleotides are TGTGCCAGCAGCCCGGGCCTCATAGCGGGAATGAGGACAGATACGCAGTATTTT.

This clonotype has at least ten counts. The rearrangement uses TRBV24-1 and TRBJ1-2, with D uncertain. The CDR3 has 13 amino acids. CDR1 and CDR2 from the germline V gene are KGHDR and SFDVKD. V was clipped by 0 bases and J by 8 bases, with 9 bases between them. The CDR3 is CATSDLWGVGYTF. CDR3 DNA: TGTGCCACCAGTGATTTGTGGGGAGTCGGCTACACCTTC.

Points on this clonotype: Just one base apart from a much larger clone, this may be a read error. This chain joins TRBV14 and TRBJ1-3, with unresolved D. The V end was cut by 11 bases, the J end by 0 bases, with 20 bases between. In germline, CDR1 is SGHDN, CDR2 FVKESK. The CDR3 runs 16 residues. The chain's CDR3 is CARTRWLESSGNTIYF. CDR3 DNA: TGTGCCCGCACCCGATGGCTCGAAAGCTCTGGAAACACCATATATTTT.

The chain is built from TRBV14 and TRBJ1-2; D call uncertain. In germline, CDR1 is SGHDN, CDR2 FVKESK. The CDR3 covers 15 residues. Trimming removed 3 bases at V and 7 bases at J, with 18 bases between. The CDR3 coding sequence is TGTGCCAGCAGCCACCTGGGATGGGAACGGGGTGGCTACACCTTC. It codes for CASSHLGWERGGYTF.

The sample holds many counts of this clonotype. The chain uses TRBV12-3 or TRBV12-4 and TRBJ1-4; maybe TRBD1 (5 bases). The CDR3 runs 14 residues. Trimming cost V 7 bases and J 4 bases, with 13 bases left between them. CDR3: CASILGEGNEKLFF. As DNA, the CDR3 is TGTGCCAGCATCTTAGGGGAGGGTAATGAAAAACTGTTTTTT.

This clonotype was counted ten times or more. This chain links TRBV10-1 with TRBJ1-3, with a possible D match to TRBD1 (5 bases). This CDR3 region has 17 residues. V was cut by 3 bases and J by 3 bases, with 18 bases left in between. CDR1 is WNHNN and CDR2 is SYGVQD in the germline V gene (reference sequence). The CDR3 region is CASSEPRGGMGGNTIYF. CDR3 in DNA: TGCGCCAGCAGTGAACCCCGCGGGGGAATGGGTGGAAACACCATATATTTT.